Here is one T cell receptor (beta chain) with its context. This sample was included in a study of technical replicates of blood from a handful of donors. Unmatched junction bases numbered 7, after V lost 5 bases and J lost 7 bases. The CDR3 runs to 14 residues. Germline V gene data show CDR1 as SGHVS and CDR2 as FNYEAQ. The table came from immunoSEQ multiplex PCR; TCRdb's copy has only in-frame clones and leaves some out. The table lists approximately 81,000 clones, about 81% of them singletons. Sequencing used PBMCs. This chain links TRBV7-6 with TRBJ2-5; 10 nucleotides line up with TRBD2. This sequence was found in a human donor in good health. Some clones in this sample may be carry-over from other donors' samples. CDR3 in amino acids: CASSTRTSGGTQYF. For the CDR3, the DNA is TGTGCCAGCAGCACTAGGACTAGCGGCGGGACCCAGTACTTC.